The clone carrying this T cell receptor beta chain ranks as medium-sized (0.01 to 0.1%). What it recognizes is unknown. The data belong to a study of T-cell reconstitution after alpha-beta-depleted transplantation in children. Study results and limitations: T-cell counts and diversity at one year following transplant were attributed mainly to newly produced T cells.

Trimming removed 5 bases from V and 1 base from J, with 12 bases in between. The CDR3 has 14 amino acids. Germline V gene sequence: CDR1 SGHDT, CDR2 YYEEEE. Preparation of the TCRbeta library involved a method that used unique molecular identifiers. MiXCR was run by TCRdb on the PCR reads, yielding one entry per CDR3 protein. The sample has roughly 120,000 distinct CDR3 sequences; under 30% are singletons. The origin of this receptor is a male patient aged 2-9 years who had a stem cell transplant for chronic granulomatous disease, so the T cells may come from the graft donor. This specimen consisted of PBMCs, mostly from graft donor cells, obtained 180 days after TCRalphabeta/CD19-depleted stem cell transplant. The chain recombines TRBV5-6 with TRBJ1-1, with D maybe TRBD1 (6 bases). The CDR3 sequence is CASSRGRRNTEAFF. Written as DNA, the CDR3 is TGTGCCAGCAGTCGGGGGCGTCGGAACACTGAAGCTTTCTTT.